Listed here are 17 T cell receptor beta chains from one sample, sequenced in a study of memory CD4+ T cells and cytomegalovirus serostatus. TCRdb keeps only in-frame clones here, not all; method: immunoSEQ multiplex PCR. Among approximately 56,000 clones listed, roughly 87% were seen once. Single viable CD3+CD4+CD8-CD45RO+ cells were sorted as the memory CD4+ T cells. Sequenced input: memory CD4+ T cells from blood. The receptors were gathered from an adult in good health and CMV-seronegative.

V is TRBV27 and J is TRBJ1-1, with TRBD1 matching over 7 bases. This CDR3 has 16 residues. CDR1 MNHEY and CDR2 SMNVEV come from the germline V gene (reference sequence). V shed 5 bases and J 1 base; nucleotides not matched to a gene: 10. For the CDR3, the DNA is TGTGCCAGCAGTCTGCCAGGGGGGCTTAAGAACACTGAAGCTTTCTTT. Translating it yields CASSLPGGLKNTEAFF.

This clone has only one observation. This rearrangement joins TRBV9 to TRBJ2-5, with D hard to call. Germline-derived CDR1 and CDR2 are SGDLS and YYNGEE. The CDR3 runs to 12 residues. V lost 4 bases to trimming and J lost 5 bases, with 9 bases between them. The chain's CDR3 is CASSKLGETQYF. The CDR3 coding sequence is TGTGCCAGCAGCAAACTTGGCGAGACCCAGTACTTC.

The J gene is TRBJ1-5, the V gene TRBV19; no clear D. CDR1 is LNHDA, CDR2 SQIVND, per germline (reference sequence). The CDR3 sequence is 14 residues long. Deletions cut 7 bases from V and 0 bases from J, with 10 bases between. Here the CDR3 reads CASKYRASNQPQHF. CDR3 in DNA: TGTGCCAGTAAATACCGGGCTAGCAATCAGCCCCAGCATTTT.

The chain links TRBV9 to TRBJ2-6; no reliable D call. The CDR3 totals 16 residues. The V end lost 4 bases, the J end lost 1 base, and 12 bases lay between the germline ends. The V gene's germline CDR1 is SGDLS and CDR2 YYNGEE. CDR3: CASSPLPESGANVLTF. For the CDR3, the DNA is TGTGCCAGCAGCCCTCTACCTGAGTCTGGGGCCAACGTCCTGACTTTC.

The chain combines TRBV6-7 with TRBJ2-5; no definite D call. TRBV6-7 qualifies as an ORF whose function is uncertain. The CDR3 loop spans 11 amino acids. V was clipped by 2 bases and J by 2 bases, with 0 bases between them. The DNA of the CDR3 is TGTGCCAGCAGTTACCAAGAGACCCAGTACTTC. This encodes CASSYQETQYF.

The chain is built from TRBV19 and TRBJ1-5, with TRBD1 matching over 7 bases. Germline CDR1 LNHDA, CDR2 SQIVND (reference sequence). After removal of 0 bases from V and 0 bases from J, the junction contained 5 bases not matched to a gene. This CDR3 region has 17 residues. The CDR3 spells CASSIDAGTDSNQPQHF. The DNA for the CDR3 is TGTGCCAGTAGTATAGATGCCGGGACAGATAGCAATCAGCCCCAGCATTTT.

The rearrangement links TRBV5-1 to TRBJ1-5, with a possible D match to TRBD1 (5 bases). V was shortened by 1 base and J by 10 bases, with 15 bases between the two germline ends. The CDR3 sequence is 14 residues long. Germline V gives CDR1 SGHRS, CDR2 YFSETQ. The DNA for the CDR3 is TGCGCCAGCAGCTTGAAGGGGCCCGAGGGCCCCCAGCATTTT. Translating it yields CASSLKGPEGPQHF. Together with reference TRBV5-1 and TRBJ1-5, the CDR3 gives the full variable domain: KAGVTQTPRYLIKTRGQQVTLSCSPISGHRSVSWYQQTPGQGLQFLFEYFSETQRNKGNFPGRFSGRQFSNSRSEMNVSTLELGDSALYLCASSLKGPEGPQHFGDGTRLSIL.

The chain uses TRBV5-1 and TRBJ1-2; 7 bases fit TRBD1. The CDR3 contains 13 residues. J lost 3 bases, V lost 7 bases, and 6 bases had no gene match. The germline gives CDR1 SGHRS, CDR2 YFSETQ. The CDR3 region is CASSTGTDYGYTF. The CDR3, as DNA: TGCGCCAGCTCTACTGGGACAGACTATGGCTACACCTTC.

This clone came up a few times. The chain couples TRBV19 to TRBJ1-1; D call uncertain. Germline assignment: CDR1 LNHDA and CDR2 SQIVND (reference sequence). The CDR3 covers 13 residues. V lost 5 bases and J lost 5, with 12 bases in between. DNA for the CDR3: TGTGCCAGTAGTTCCCAGCTGGGGACTGAAGCTTTCTTT. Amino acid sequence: CASSSQLGTEAFF.

CDR3 sequence reads: CASSGWGGTEAFF. CDR3 coding DNA: TGCGCCAGCAGCGGGTGGGGAGGTACTGAAGCTTTCTTT. V usage is TRBV5-1 and J usage is TRBJ1-1, with D unresolved. Germline V gives CDR1 SGHRS, CDR2 YFSETQ. V was pared by 4 bases and J by 5 bases, with 12 bases between. The CDR3 extends over 13 amino acids. The whole variable domain, filled in from reference TRBV5-1 and TRBJ1-1, reads KAGVTQTPRYLIKTRGQQVTLSCSPISGHRSVSWYQQTPGQGLQFLFEYFSETQRNKGNFPGRFSGRQFSNSRSEMNVSTLELGDSALYLCASSGWGGTEAFFGQGTRLTVV.

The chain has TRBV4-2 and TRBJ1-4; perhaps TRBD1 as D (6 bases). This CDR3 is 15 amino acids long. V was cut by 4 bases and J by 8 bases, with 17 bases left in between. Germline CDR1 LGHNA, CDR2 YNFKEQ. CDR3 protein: CASSLVEAQGEKLFF. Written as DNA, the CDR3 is TGTGCCAGCAGCCTGGTGGAGGCCCAGGGGGAAAAACTGTTTTTT.

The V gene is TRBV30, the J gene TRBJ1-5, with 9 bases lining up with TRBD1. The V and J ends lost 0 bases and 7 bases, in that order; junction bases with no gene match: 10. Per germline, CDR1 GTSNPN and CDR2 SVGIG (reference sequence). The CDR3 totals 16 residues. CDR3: CAWSVGAGTGNQPQHF. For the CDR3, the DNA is TGTGCCTGGAGTGTAGGAGCCGGGACAGGGAACCAGCCCCAGCATTTT.

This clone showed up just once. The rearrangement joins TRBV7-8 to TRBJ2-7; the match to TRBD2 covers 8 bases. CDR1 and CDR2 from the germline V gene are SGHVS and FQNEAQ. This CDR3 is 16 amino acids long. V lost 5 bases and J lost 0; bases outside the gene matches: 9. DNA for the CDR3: TGTGCCAGCAGCCGCGGGGAGCGGGGGAGCTCCTACGAGCAGTACTTC. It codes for CASSRGERGSSYEQYF.

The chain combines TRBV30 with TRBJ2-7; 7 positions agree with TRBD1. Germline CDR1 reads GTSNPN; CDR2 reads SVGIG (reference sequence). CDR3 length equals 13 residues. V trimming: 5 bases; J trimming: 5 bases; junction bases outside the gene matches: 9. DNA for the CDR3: TGTGCCTGGCGTCCCTGGACAGGAGACGAGCAGTACTTC. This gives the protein CAWRPWTGDEQYF.

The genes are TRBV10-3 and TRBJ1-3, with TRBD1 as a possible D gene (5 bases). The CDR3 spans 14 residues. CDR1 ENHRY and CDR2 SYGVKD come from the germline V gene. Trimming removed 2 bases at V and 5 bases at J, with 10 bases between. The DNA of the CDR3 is TGTGCCATCAGTGAGACCGCAGGGAGAAACACCATATATTTT. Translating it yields CAISETAGRNTIYF.

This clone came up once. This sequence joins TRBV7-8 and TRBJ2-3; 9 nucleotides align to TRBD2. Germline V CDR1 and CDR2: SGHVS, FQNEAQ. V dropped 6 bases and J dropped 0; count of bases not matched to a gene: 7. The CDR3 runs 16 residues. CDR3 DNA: TGTGCCAGCAGACTCGGGCGGGGGGGAAGCACAGATACGCAGTATTTT. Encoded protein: CASRLGRGGSTDTQYF.

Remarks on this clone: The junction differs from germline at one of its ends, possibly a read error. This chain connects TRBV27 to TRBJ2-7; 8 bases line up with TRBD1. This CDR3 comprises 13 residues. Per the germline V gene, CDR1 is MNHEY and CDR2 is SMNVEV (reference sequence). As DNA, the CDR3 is TGTCCCCTCCTTGGGCTGTGTCCCAGGGGGCATAACTTC. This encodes CPLLGLCPRGHNF.